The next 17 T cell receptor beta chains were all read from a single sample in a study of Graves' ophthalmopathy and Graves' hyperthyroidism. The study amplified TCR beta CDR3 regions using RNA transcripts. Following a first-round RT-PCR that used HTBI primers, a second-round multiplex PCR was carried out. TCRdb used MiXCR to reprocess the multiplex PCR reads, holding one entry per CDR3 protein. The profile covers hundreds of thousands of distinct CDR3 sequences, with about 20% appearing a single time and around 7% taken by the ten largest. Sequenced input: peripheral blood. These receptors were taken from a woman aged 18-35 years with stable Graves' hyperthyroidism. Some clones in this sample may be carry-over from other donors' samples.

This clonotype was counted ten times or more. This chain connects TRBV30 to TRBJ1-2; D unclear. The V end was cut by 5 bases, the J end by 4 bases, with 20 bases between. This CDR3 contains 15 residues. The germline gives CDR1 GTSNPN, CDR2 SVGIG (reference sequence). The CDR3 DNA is TGTGCCTGGGACCAATACGGACGGCAAACCTATGGCTACACCTTC. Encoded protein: CAWDQYGRQTYGYTF.

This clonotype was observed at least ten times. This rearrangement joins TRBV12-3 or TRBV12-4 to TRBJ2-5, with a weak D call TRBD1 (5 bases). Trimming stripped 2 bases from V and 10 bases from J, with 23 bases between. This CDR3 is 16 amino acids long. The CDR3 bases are TGTGCCAGCAGTTTACATCGCAATCTGGTTGCCAGGGACCAGTACTTC. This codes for CASSLHRNLVARDQYF.

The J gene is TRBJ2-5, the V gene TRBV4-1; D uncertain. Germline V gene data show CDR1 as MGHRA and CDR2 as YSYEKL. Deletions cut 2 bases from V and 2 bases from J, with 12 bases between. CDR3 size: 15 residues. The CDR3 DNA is TGCGCCAGCAGCCAAAGGGATCTGGTTCAAGAGACCCAGTACTTC. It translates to CASSQRDLVQETQYF.

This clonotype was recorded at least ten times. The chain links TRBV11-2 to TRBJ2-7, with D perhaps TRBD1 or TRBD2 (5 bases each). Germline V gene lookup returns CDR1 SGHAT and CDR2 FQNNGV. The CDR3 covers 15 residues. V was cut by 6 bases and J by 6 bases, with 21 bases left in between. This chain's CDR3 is CASRYESGFGGEQYF. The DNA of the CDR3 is TGTGCCAGCAGATATGAGTCGGGATTTGGGGGCGAGCAGTACTTC.

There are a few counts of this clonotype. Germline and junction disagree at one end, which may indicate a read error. The CDR3 nucleotides read TGTGCCAGCGGGACTAGCGGGAGCCGTCCCGGGGAGCTGTGTTTT. It yields the protein CASGTSGSRPGELCF. V is TRBV28 and J is TRBJ2-2; 14 bases line up with TRBD2. The CDR3 has 15 amino acids. Germline CDR1 and CDR2: MDHEN and SYDVKM.

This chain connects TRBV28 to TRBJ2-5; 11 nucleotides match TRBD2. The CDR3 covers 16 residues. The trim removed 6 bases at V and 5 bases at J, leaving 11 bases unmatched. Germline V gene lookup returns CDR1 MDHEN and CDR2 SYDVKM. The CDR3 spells CASRTYGSGGAETQYF. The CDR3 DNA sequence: TGTGCCAGCAGGACATACGGTAGCGGGGGGGCGGAGACCCAGTACTTC.

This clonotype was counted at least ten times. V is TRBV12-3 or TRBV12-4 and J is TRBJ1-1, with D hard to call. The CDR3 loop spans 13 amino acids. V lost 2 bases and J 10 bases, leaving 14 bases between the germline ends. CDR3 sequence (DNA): TGTGCCAGCAGTTTAAGTGGACGGCACCCAGCTTTCTTT. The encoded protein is CASSLSGRHPAFF.

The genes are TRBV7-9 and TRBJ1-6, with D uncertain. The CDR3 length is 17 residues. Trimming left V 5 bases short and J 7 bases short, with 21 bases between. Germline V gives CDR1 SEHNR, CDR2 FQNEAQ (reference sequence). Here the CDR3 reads CASSPPVLTDRNSPLHF. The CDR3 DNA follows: TGTGCCAGCAGCCCACCGGTATTGACGGATCGAAATTCACCCCTCCACTTT.

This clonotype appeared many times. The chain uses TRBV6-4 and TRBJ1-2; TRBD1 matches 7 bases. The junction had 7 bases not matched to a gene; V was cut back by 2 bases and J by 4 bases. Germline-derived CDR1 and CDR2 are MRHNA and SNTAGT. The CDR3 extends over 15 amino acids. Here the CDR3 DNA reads TGTGCCAGCAGTGACCTAGGACAGGACTTCTATGGCTACACCTTC. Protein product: CASSDLGQDFYGYTF.

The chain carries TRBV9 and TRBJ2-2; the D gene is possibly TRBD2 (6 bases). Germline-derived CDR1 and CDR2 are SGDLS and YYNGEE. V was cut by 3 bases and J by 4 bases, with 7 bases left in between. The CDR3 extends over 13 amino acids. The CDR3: CASSGEATGELFF. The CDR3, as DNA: TGTGCCAGCAGCGGGGAGGCCACCGGGGAGCTGTTTTTT.

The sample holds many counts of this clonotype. CDR3 nucleotide sequence: TGCAGTGCCAGTAGCGGGAGTACCGTCTACGAGCAGTACTTC. Translation: CSASSGSTVYEQYF. The rearrangement joins TRBV20-1 to TRBJ2-7; 9 bases are a match to TRBD2. This CDR3 spans 14 amino acids. With V trimmed by 6 bases and J by 3 bases, 9 bases remained unmatched. Germline CDR1 is DFQATT and CDR2 is SNEGSKA (reference sequence).

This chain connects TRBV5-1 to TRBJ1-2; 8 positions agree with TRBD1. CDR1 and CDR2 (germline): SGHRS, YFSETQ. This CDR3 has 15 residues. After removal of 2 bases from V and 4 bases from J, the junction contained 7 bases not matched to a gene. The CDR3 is CASSLGTGHLYGYTF. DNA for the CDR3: TGCGCCAGCAGCTTAGGGACAGGACACCTCTATGGCTACACCTTC.

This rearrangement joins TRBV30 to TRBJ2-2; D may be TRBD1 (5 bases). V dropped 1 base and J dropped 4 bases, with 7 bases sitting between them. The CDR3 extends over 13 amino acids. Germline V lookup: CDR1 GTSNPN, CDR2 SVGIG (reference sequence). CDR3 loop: CAWSDRTTGELFF. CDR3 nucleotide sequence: TGTGCCTGGAGTGACAGGACCACCGGGGAGCTGTTTTTT.

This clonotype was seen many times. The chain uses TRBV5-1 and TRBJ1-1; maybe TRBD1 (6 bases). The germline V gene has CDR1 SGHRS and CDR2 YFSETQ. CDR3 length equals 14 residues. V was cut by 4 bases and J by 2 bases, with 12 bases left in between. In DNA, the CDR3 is TGCGCCAGCAGCGGGTCAGGGGTCAACACTGAAGCTTTCTTT. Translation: CASSGSGVNTEAFF.

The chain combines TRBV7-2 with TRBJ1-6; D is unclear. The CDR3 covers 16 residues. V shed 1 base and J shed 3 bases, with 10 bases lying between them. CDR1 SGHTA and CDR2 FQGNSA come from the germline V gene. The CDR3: CASSLDNNSYNSPLHF. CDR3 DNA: TGTGCCAGCAGCTTAGATAATAACAGCTATAATTCACCCCTCCACTTT.

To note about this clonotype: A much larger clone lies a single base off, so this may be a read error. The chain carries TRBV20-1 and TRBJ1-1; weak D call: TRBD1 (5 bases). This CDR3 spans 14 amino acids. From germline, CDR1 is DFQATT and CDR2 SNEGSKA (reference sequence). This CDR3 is CSANPGHFYTEACF. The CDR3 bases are TGCAGTGCCAACCCTGGACACTTCTACACTGAAGCTTGCTTT.

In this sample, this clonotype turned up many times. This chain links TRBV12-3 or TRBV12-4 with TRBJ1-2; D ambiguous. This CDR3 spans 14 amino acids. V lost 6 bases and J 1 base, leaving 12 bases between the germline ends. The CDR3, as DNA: TGTGCCAGCAGCTACAGAATTATTAACTATGGCTACACCTTC. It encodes CASSYRIINYGYTF.